These 15 T cell receptor beta chains were sequenced from one sample in a study of shared clonotypes between healthy human individuals. Sequencing was performed with immunoSEQ multiplex PCR; in TCRdb, only in-frame clones are kept and a portion is missing. Altogether roughly 700,000 clones are present, less than 85% being singletons, with the ten largest covering under 2%. The sequenced sample was memory CD4+ T cells sorted from blood. As for subset: CD45RA-negative fraction. The receptors derive from a woman aged 25 to 39 in good health.

The J gene is TRBJ1-1, the V gene TRBV7-3; D is unresolved. CDR1 is SGHTA and CDR2 is FQGTGA in the germline V gene. V was trimmed by 5 bases and J by 2 bases, leaving 6 bases between them. CDR3 length: 12 amino acids. CDR3 nucleotide sequence: TGTGCCAGCAGCGTCCTTAACACTGAAGCTTTCTTT. Translated: CASSVLNTEAFF. Together with reference TRBV7-3 and TRBJ1-1, the CDR3 gives the full variable domain: GAGVSQTPSNKVTEKGKYVELRCDPISGHTALYWYRQSLGQGPEFLIYFQGTGAADDSGLPNDRFFAVRPEGSVSTLKIQRTERGDSAVYLCASSVLNTEAFFGQGTRLTVV.

This clone has just a few counts. V gene TRBV30 combines with J gene TRBJ2-1; D possibly corresponds to TRBD1 (5 bases). Trimming stripped 3 bases from V and 4 bases from J, with 13 bases between. The CDR3 consists of 14 residues. Germline V gene sequence: CDR1 GTSNPN, CDR2 SVGIG (reference sequence). CDR3 residues: CAWSLKGLYNEQFF. CDR3 bases: TGTGCCTGGAGCCTCAAGGGGCTGTACAATGAGCAGTTCTTC.

The chain employs TRBV15 and TRBJ1-2; D is ambiguous. Germline loops: CDR1 LNHNV, CDR2 YYDKDF (reference sequence). The V gene lost 2 bases and the J gene lost 0 bases, with 16 bases spanning the gap. The length of the CDR3 is 17 residues. The CDR3 spells CATSRQKRTVANYGYTF. The CDR3 DNA reads TGTGCCACCAGCAGACAGAAAAGGACCGTGGCTAACTATGGCTACACCTTC.

The rearrangement uses TRBV2 and TRBJ2-7, with 8 bases matching TRBD1. With V trimmed by 7 bases and J by 3 bases, 8 bases remained unmatched. This CDR3 comprises 14 residues. Germline V gene lookup returns CDR1 SNHLY and CDR2 FYNNEI. The CDR3 DNA is TGTGCCAGCACTCGAGGGACAGGCCACTACGAGCAGTACTTC. Amino acid sequence: CASTRGTGHYEQYF.

This clone was detected only once. The rearrangement joins TRBV19 to TRBJ1-5; 7 bases map to TRBD1. This CDR3 contains 14 residues. The J segment lost 2 bases and the V segment lost 7 bases, leaving 5 bases of the junction unmatched. CDR1 and CDR2 from the germline V gene are LNHDA and SQIVND (reference sequence). This chain's CDR3 is CASNPGTGNQPQHF. The CDR3 DNA reads as TGTGCCAGTAATCCAGGGACAGGCAATCAGCCCCAGCATTTT.

The chain links TRBV15 to TRBJ2-2, with D maybe TRBD1 (6 bases). The CDR3 is 17 residues long. Trimming removed 2 bases from V and 2 bases from J, with 15 bases in between. Germline CDR1 LNHNV, CDR2 YYDKDF (reference sequence). The CDR3 protein is CATSRPRRDTNTGELFF. In DNA, the CDR3 is TGTGCCACCAGCAGACCCCGCCGGGACACAAACACCGGGGAGCTGTTTTTT.

As for this clone: Other DNA sequences within the sample encode an identical CDR3. This sequence joins TRBV18 and TRBJ1-4; D might be TRBD1 (5 bases). The CDR3 loop spans 13 amino acids. The V end was cut by 6 bases, the J end by 11 bases, with 16 bases between. From germline, CDR1 is KGHSH and CDR2 LQKENI. The CDR3 DNA follows: TGTGCCAGCTCGCCCGGTCAGGGTGAGAAACTGTTTTTT. The encoded protein is CASSPGQGEKLFF.

The CDR3 loop is CASSQGQGPRTEAFF. DNA of the CDR3: TGCGCCAGCAGCCAAGGTCAGGGACCTCGCACTGAAGCTTTCTTT. The rearrangement links TRBV4-1 to TRBJ1-1, with TRBD1 as a possible D gene (5 bases). Germline V lookup: CDR1 MGHRA, CDR2 YSYEKL. The CDR3 is made up of 15 amino acids. V was cut by 1 base and J by 4 bases, with 13 bases left in between.

This clone was detected ten times or more. The chain is built from TRBV11-2 and TRBJ1-4; D gene uncertain. The CDR3 loop spans 12 amino acids. Germline V lookup: CDR1 SGHAT, CDR2 FQNNGV. V was shortened by 0 bases and J by 10 bases, with 6 bases between the two germline ends. The CDR3 here is CASSLEDRKLFF. CDR3 nucleotide sequence: TGTGCCAGCAGCTTAGAGGATCGAAAACTGTTTTTT.

The V gene is TRBV29-1, the J gene TRBJ1-6; possibly TRBD1 for D (6 bases). This CDR3 has 13 amino acids. Deletions cut 6 bases from V and 10 bases from J, with 16 bases between. Germline V gene data show CDR1 as SQVTM and CDR2 as ANQGSEA. The CDR3 sequence is CSVRSGVRSPLHF. Written as DNA, the CDR3 is TGCAGCGTCAGATCAGGGGTACGGTCACCCCTCCACTTT.

V gene TRBV30 combines with J gene TRBJ1-6; D possibly corresponds to TRBD1 (5 bases). V was pared by 2 bases and J by 7 bases, with 9 bases between. The CDR3 is 13 residues long. The germline CDR1 and CDR2 sequences are GTSNPN and SVGIG (reference sequence). CDR3 DNA sequence: TGTGCCTGGAGTACACGGGGGAATTCACCCCTCCACTTT. Protein sequence: CAWSTRGNSPLHF.

V usage is TRBV2 and J usage is TRBJ1-3, with D hard to call. CDR1 is SNHLY, CDR2 FYNNEI, per germline. The V end lost 6 bases, the J end lost 0 bases, and 6 bases lay between the germline ends. The length of the CDR3 is 13 residues. This chain's CDR3 is CASSWDSGNTIYF. The DNA for the CDR3 is TGTGCCAGCAGCTGGGACTCTGGAAACACCATATATTTT.

The chain has TRBV6-5 and TRBJ1-4; the D is unclear. The CDR3 has 14 amino acids. Deletions cut 6 bases from V and 7 bases from J, with 15 bases between. The germline V gene encodes CDR1 MNHEY and CDR2 SVGAGI. The CDR3 is CASREDGRGEKLFF. In DNA, the CDR3 is TGTGCCAGCAGGGAGGACGGGAGAGGTGAAAAACTGTTTTTT.

The chain joins TRBV27 to TRBJ2-1, with 10 bases matching TRBD2. V gave up 5 bases and J gave up 7 bases; unmatched junction bases: 11. The length of the CDR3 is 16 residues. The germline CDR1 and CDR2 sequences are MNHEY and SMNVEV (reference sequence). The CDR3: CASSPQLAGIGNEQFF. CDR3 coding DNA: TGTGCCAGCAGTCCCCAACTAGCGGGAATCGGTAATGAGCAGTTCTTC.

In the case of this clone: Other nucleotide sequences from this sample produce the same CDR3. The chain has TRBV2 and TRBJ1-1, with 7 bases fitting TRBD1. This CDR3 contains 14 residues. Looked up from germline, CDR1 is SNHLY and CDR2 is FYNNEI. The V gene end was trimmed by 2 bases and the J gene end by 0 bases; junction bases not matched to a gene: 0. CDR3 sequence reads: CASSEQGVNTEAFF. The CDR3 DNA reads TGTGCCAGCAGTGAACAGGGGGTGAACACTGAAGCTTTCTTT.